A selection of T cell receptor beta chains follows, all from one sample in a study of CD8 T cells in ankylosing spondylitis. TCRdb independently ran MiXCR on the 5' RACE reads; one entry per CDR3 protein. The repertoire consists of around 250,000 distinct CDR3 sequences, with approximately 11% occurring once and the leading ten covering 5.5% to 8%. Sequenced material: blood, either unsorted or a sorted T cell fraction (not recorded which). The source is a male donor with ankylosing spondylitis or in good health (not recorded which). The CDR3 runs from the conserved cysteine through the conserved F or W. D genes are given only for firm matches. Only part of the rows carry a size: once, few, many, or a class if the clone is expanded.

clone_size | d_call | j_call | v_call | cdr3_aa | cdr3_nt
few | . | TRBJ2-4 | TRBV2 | CASSVSEGAKNIQYF | TGTGCCAGCAGTGTTTCCGAAGGGGCCAAAAACATTCAGTACTTC
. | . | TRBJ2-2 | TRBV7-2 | CASRIGGANTGELFF | TGTGCCAGCAGGATCGGGGGAGCGAACACCGGGGAGCTGTTTTTT
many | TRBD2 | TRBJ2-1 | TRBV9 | CASSVGGGETSGSEQFF | TGTGCCAGCAGCGTAGGAGGAGGAGAGACTAGCGGGAGTGAGCAGTTCTTC
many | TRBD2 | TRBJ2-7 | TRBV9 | CASSVDASGSPRSEQYF | TGTGCCAGCAGCGTAGATGCTAGCGGGTCCCCGAGAAGCGAGCAGTACTTC
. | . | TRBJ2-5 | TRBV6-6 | CASSYEFPARGETQCF | TGTGCCAGCAGTTACGAATTCCCCGCGCGGGGAGAGACCCAGTGCTTC
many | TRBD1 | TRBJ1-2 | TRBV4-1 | CASSQARQGAVAGYTF | TGCGCCAGCAGCCAAGCACGACAGGGGGCCGTGGCTGGCTACACCTTC
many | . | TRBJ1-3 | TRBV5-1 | CASRLPPGRDGNTIYF | TGCGCCAGCAGACTACCCCCGGGCAGGGATGGAAACACCATATATTTT
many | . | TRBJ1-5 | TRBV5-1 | CASSLGEAPNQPQHF | TGCGCCAGCAGCTTAGGAGAAGCTCCTAATCAGCCCCAGCATTTT
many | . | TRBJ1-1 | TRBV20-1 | CSASPVMNTEAFF | TGCAGTGCTTCTCCAGTCATGAACACTGAAGCTTTCTTT
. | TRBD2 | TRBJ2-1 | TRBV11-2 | CASSLVGGVVGGSTNEQFF | TGTGCCAGCAGCTTGGTTGGGGGGGTGGTGGGAGGGTCCACGAATGAGCAGTTCTTC
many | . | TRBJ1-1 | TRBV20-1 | CSASTPGLVRDAFF | TGCAGTGCGTCCACCCCTGGTTTGGTTCGGGATGCTTTCTTT
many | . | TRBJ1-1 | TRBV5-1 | CASSWRTIGTEAFF | TGCGCCAGCAGCTGGAGGACGATTGGAACTGAAGCTTTCTTT
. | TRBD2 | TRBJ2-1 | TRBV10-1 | CASSLAGGLWNEQFF | TGCGCCAGCAGTTTAGCGGGAGGGCTATGGAATGAGCAGTTCTTC
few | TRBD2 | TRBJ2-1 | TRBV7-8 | CASSLARVGGGDSYNEQFF | TGTGCCAGCAGCTTAGCAAGGGTTGGCGGGGGGGATTCCTACAATGAGCAGTTCTTC
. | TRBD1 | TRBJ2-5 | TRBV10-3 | CAISNRDRAQYQETQYF | TGTGCCATCAGCAACAGGGACAGGGCCCAGTACCAAGAGACCCAGTACTTC
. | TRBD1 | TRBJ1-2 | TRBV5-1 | CASRGDRANYGYTF | TGCGCCAGCAGGGGGGACAGAGCTAACTATGGCTACACCTTC
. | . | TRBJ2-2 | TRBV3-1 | CASSRGGPSNTGELFF | TGTGCCAGCAGCCGCGGGGGCCCTTCGAACACCGGGGAGCTGTTTTTT
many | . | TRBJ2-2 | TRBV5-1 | CASSLDSGELFF | TGCGCCAGCAGCTTGGATTCCGGGGAGCTGTTTTTT
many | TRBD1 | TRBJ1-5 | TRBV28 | CASSLVQGASNQPQHF | TGTGCCAGCAGTTTGGTACAGGGGGCGAGCAATCAGCCCCAGCATTTT
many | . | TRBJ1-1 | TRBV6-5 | CASSYSSIGGAFF | TGTGCCAGCAGTTACTCATCTATCGGGGGGGCTTTCTTT
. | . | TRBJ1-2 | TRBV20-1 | CSAEDRFKDYGYTF | TGCAGTGCTGAGGACAGATTTAAAGACTATGGCTACACCTTC
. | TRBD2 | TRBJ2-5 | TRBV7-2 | CASSLDGLAGETQYF | TGTGCCAGCAGCTTAGACGGACTAGCGGGAGAGACCCAGTACTTC
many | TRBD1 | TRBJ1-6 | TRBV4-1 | CASRTRTGGNSPLHF | TGCGCCAGCAGGACAAGGACAGGGGGCAATTCACCCCTCCACTTT
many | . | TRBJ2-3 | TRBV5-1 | CASSLGADFSTDTQYF | TGCGCCAGCAGCTTGGGGGCAGATTTTTCTACAGATACGCAGTATTTT
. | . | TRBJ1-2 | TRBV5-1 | CASSSLGESYGYTF | TGCGCCAGCAGCTCCTTGGGGGAGAGCTATGGCTACACCTTC
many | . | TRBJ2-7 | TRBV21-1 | CASSKWYTAYEQYF | TGTGCCAGCAGCAAGTGGTATACCGCCTACGAGCAGTACTTC
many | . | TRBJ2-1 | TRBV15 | CATSRTPRGTWVKEQFF | TGTGCCACCAGCAGAACCCCCCGGGGTACGTGGGTTAAAGAGCAGTTCTTC
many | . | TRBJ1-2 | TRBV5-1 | CASSLEGADYGYTF | TGCGCCAGCAGCTTGGAAGGGGCGGACTATGGCTACACCTTC
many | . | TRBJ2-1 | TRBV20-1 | CSARRGIYNEQFF | TGCAGTGCTAGACGAGGGATCTACAATGAGCAGTTCTTC
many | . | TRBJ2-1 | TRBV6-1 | CASSLGGAYNEQFF | TGTGCCAGCAGCCTGGGGGGGGCGTACAATGAGCAGTTCTTC
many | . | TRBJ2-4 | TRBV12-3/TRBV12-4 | CASSETLAKNIQYF | TGTGCCAGCAGTGAAACCCTGGCCAAAAACATTCAGTACTTC
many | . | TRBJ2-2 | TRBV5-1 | CASSLVGGLFPNTGELFF | TGCGCCAGCAGCTTGGTGGGGGGCCTTTTCCCGAACACCGGGGAGCTGTTTTTT
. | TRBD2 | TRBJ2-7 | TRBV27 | CASSRTSVSSYEQYF | TGTGCCAGCAGCAGGACTAGCGTAAGCTCCTACGAGCAGTACTTC
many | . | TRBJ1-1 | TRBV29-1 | CSVAHDLNTEAFF | TGCAGCGTCGCCCACGACCTGAACACTGAAGCTTTCTTT
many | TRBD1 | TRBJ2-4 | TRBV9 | CASSEGTGFGPIQYF | TGTGCCAGCAGCGAGGGGACAGGGTTCGGTCCCATTCAGTACTTC
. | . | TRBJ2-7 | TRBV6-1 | CASSNPGQPYEQYF | TGTGCCAGCAGTAATCCGGGACAACCCTACGAGCAGTACTTC
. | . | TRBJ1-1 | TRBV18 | CASSLEAGNEAFF | TGTGCCAGCTCACTCGAAGCTGGAAATGAAGCTTTCTTT
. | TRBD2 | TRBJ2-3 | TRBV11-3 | CASSSEREGADTQYF | TGTGCCAGCAGCTCCGAGCGGGAGGGAGCAGATACGCAGTATTTT
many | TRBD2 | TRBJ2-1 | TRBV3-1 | CASSLGTSGWISSYNEQFF | TGTGCCAGCAGCCTAGGGACTAGCGGGTGGATCAGCTCCTACAATGAGCAGTTCTTC
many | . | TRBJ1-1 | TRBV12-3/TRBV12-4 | CASSFLQGRDTEAFF | TGTGCCAGCAGTTTCTTACAGGGTCGGGACACTGAAGCTTTCTTT
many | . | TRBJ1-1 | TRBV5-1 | CASTRQGNTEAFF | TGCGCCAGCACCCGGCAGGGGAACACTGAAGCTTTCTTT
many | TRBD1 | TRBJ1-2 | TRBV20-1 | CSVFDAGTEIEGYTF | TGCAGTGTTTTCGATGCCGGGACAGAGATTGAGGGCTACACCTTC
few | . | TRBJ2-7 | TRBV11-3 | CASSSFGGASYEQYF | TGTGCCAGCAGCTCTTTCGGGGGAGCCTCCTACGAGCAGTACTTC
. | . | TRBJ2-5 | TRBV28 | CASISGETQYF | TGTGCCAGCATCTCGGGGGAGACCCAGTACTTC
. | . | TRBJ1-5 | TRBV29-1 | CSVGGGWNQPQHF | TGCAGCGTTGGAGGCGGCTGGAATCAGCCCCAGCATTTT
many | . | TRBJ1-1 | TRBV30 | CAWSIGQGEAFF | TGTGCCTGGAGTATCGGGCAGGGGGAAGCTTTCTTT
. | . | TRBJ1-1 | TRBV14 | CASSQGFVEAFF | TGTGCCAGCAGCCAGGGGTTCGTGGAAGCTTTCTTT
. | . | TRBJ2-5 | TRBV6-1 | CASSPREVYQETQYF | TGTGCCAGCAGTCCCCGGGAAGTGTACCAAGAGACCCAGTACTTC
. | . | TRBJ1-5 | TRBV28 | CASSFVQGGGSF | TGTGCCAGCAGTTTCGTGCAGGGCGGTGGGTCTTTT